The T cell receptor beta chain described here comes from a study of blood T cell repertoires in COVID-19. Study at large: Material from acute and convalescent COVID-19 was sourced from the United States, Italy and Spain. Sample material is recorded as cDNA or gDNA derived from T cells, B-cell-depleted T cells, or PBMCs.

Authors' methods: Amplification with reference gene primers provided the estimates of nucleated cell counts. Sequenced by immunoSEQ multiplex PCR; TCRdb stores in-frame clones only, minus some. Clone size and the V and J calls come from that table; the DNA yielded D and trimming. This sample has under 250,000 clones; roughly four fifths occur once, and the top ten carry approximately 8.1%. V was clipped by 7 bases and J by 7 bases, with 20 bases between them. This CDR3 spans 15 amino acids. Germline V gene data show CDR1 as SNHLY and CDR2 as FYNNEI. This TCR was sampled from a woman in her forties or fifties with active or convalescent COVID-19. Sequenced input: peripheral blood. The chain couples TRBV2 to TRBJ1-5; the D is unclear. CDR3 sequence: CASTPSGPAGQPQHF. The CDR3 nucleotides are TGTGCCAGCACCCCATCCGGCCCCGCGGGGCAGCCCCAGCATTTT.